Given below is one T cell receptor (beta chain) in context. This CDR3 has 16 residues. V was trimmed by 0 bases and J by 0 bases, leaving 6 bases between them. Germline values: CDR1 LGHNA, CDR2 YSLEER. This sample was taken from a study of T cell responses to AZD1222 COVID-19 vaccine. This table comes from immunoSEQ multiplex PCR, and its TCRdb copy is limited to in-frame clones, with some not included. The sample carries 95,000 to 150,000 clones, 89% recorded once. Sequences were derived from peripheral blood, sampled on day 0 of AZD1222 vaccination. The receptor's source is an adult in good health. V gene TRBV4-3 combines with J gene TRBJ2-6; no definite D call. CDR3 loop: CASSQDLGSGANVLTF. In DNA, the CDR3 is TGCGCCAGCAGCCAAGATCTTGGCTCTGGGGCCAACGTCCTGACTTTC.